These 5 T cell receptor beta chains were sequenced from one sample in a study of T-cell reconstitution after alpha-beta-depleted transplantation in children. Molecular barcoding with unique molecular identifiers was used for the TCRbeta library. TCRdb called the PCR reads again in MiXCR, with one record for every CDR3 protein. The sample consists of some 81,000 distinct CDR3 sequences, 14% of them appearing once. The starting material was PBMCs, mostly from graft donor cells, obtained 180 days after TCRalphabeta/CD19-depleted stem cell transplant. The receptors were sampled from a male patient aged 2 to 9 who had a stem cell transplant for acute lymphoblastic leukemia, so the T cells may come from the graft donor.

In this sample, this clonotype turned up a few times. The chain carries TRBV7-8 and TRBJ2-7; possibly TRBD2 for D (5 bases). Germline lookup yields CDR1 SGHVS and CDR2 FQNEAQ. There are 13 residues in the CDR3. V was shortened by 6 bases and J by 0 bases, with 9 bases between the two germline ends. The CDR3 region is CASRDFSSYEQYF. The CDR3 DNA follows: TGTGCCAGCAGGGACTTCAGCTCCTACGAGCAGTACTTC.

Only a few counts were recorded for this clonotype. V gene TRBV4-2 combines with J gene TRBJ2-5; D unresolved. The length of the CDR3 is 15 residues. Trimming left V 0 bases short and J 4 bases short, with 12 bases between. The germline V gene has CDR1 LGHNA and CDR2 YNFKEQ. CDR3 in DNA: TGTGCCAGCAGCCAAGAGATAGATCCAAGAGAGACCCAGTACTTC. This gives the protein CASSQEIDPRETQYF.

The chain has TRBV7-8 and TRBJ1-5, with D perhaps matching TRBD1 (6 bases). CDR3 length: 14 amino acids. CDR1 and CDR2 (germline): SGHVS, FQNEAQ. With 2 bases removed from V and 3 bases from J, the gap between germline ends came to 8 bases. CDR3 DNA: TGTGCCAGCAGCTTAACAGGGCTCAATCAGCCCCAGCATTTT. Residues: CASSLTGLNQPQHF.

The chain combines TRBV20-1 with TRBJ2-1; D is undetermined. Germline V gene sequence: CDR1 DFQATT, CDR2 SNEGSKA (reference sequence). The CDR3 has 15 residues. V was cut by 5 bases and J by 0 bases, with 14 bases left in between. CDR3 coding DNA: TGCAGTGCTTCCGCCGGACGGAGCTCCTACAATGAGCAGTTCTTC. Residues: CSASAGRSSYNEQFF.

The V and J genes are TRBV9 and TRBJ2-4; tentatively, D is TRBD1 (5 bases). V was clipped by 3 bases and J by 6 bases, with 13 bases between them. This CDR3 is built from 14 residues. From germline, CDR1 is SGDLS and CDR2 YYNGEE. The CDR3 here is CASSAPKRGNIQYF. The CDR3 bases are TGTGCCAGCAGCGCCCCGAAAAGGGGAAACATTCAGTACTTC.